The clone carrying this TCR beta chain was recorded many times. The library protocol tagged individual cDNA molecules with unique molecular identifiers. MiXCR was run by TCRdb on the 5' RACE reads, yielding one entry per CDR3 protein. The data show some 48,000 distinct CDR3 sequences, with about 4.1% seen just once and around 5.5% held by the top ten. The record originates from a study of early T cells in non-severe SARS-CoV-2 infection. The CDR3 length is 16 residues. Trimming at V came to 2 bases and at J to 6 bases, leaving 6 bases not matched to a gene. Germline V gene lookup returns CDR1 MDHEN and CDR2 SYDVKM.

The origin of this receptor is an adult who was a healthcare worker with PCR-confirmed SARS-CoV-2 infection or an uninfected control (not recorded which). Sequenced sample: whole blood. The rearrangement links TRBV28 to TRBJ2-2, with 10 bases aligning to TRBD2. The CDR3 loop is CASSLLAGAGAGELFF. CDR3 sequence (DNA): TGTGCCAGCAGTTTACTAGCGGGAGCGGGCGCCGGGGAGCTGTTTTTT.